This T cell receptor beta chain is from a study of CD8+CD57+ T cells in acquired aplastic anemia (dated by TCRdb to 2016 to 2018). Regarding the complete study: Extracted DNA from sorted CD4+ and CD8+ cells averaged approximately 3 ug, ranging from roughly 0.19 to 27.4 ug. Healthy donor samples averaged roughly 9.8 million reads for CD4+ and roughly 11 million for CD8+ cells.

TCR repertoires of sorted CD4+ and CD8+ blood T cells from severe aplastic anemia patients and healthy subjects were deep-sequenced in the study. Ficoll-Paque density gradient centrifugation was used to isolate peripheral blood mononuclear cells. Before DNA was extracted, CD4+ and CD8+ T cells were sorted using either FACS or magnetic beads. Genomic DNA was used as template for profiling of TCR beta VDJ combinations and CDR3 sequences. An Illumina HiSeq 2000 was used for TCR repertoire sequencing. From the authors' description of their analysis: Repertoires were assessed using TRBV/TRBJ rearrangement plots, CDR3 size and DJ length profiles, and Simpson's diversity index. The most abundant DNA sequence in the deep sequencing data was taken as the immunodominant clone. CDR3 amino acid sequences were checked for sharing between subjects and were compared against published repertoires and the VDJdb database. TCRdb passed the public sequencing reads through fastp at Q25 and MiXCR, retaining productive beta sequences. Rows are unified per CDR3 protein, each entry keeping the most common DNA and genes. Clone size and V and J calls follow TCRdb, not the original study. The sample table lists more than 150,000 distinct CDR3 sequences, around half of them with a count of one. The top ten hold 2.5% to 3.5% of the sample.

The paper as a whole reports these results and caveats: CD8+ Simpson's diversity did not differ significantly between patients and healthy controls (P=0.060). Fewer than 35 CD8+ CDR3 sequences were found to be shared between patients and controls, but these sequences appeared to be highly expressed in patients and within the immunodominant clones of the patients.

Looking up the germline V gene yields CDR1 SGHRS and CDR2 YFSETQ. V and J lose 8 bases and 0 bases, and a span of 15 bases separates them. Counted from cysteine to phenylalanine, this CDR3 has 14 amino acids. Of the read, only the CDR3 DNA is kept; its 42 bases are in frame from base 1. This clonotype was seen at least ten times. What antigen it recognizes has not been identified. Per-base qualities were not stored, and no clone one base away is much larger. The receptor was derived from a human donor in good health. Rearrangement joined TRBV5-1 to TRBJ2-7; the D gene is possibly TRBD1 or TRBD2, each agreeing over 5 bases. The specimen was sorted CD4+, CD8+, or CD8+CD57+ T cells (not recorded which) from PBMCs. The DNA sequence follows: TGCGCCAGTTCTCCCGGGGCGGACTCCTACGAGCAGTACTTC. Its translation is CASSPGADSYEQYF.